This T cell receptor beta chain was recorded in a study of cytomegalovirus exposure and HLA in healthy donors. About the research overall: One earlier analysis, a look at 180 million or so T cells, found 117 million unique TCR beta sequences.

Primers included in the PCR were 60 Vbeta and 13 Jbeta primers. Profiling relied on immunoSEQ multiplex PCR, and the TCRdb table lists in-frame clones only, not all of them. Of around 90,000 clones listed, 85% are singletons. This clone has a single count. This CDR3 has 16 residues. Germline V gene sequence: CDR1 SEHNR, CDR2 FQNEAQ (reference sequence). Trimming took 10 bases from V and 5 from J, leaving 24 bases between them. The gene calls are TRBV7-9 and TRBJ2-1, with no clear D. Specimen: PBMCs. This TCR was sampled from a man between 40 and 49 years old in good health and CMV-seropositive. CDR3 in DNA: TGTGCCACCCGCCCTGGCCCCTCTTACAGCCACAATGAGCAGTTCTTC. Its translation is CATRPGPSYSHNEQFF. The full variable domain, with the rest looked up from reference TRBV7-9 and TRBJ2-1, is DTGVSQNPRHKITKRGQNVTFRCDPISEHNRLYWYRQTLGQGPEFLTYFQNEAQLEKSRLLSDRFSAERPKGSFSTLEIQRTEQGDSAMYLCATRPGPSYSHNEQFFGPGTRLTVL.